These 19 T cell receptor beta chains came from one sample sequenced in a study of CD8 T cells in ankylosing spondylitis. Findings and caveats of the study: Apparently characteristic of ankylosing spondylitis blood was a TCR beta motif (under ten highly homologous variants).

For these TCRs, the target antigens are not known. One entry per CDR3 protein results from TCRdb running MiXCR on the 5' RACE reads. The table has a few hundred thousand distinct CDR3 sequences, more than 9.5% seen once; the top ten hold approximately 6.3%. Material for sequencing was blood, either unsorted or a sorted T cell fraction (not recorded which). The receptors come from a male donor with ankylosing spondylitis.

The rearrangement links TRBV9 to TRBJ2-5, with a tentative D call TRBD1 (6 bases). Germline assignment: CDR1 SGDLS and CDR2 YYNGEE. V gave up 1 base and J gave up 4 bases, with 14 bases separating them. This CDR3 is 15 amino acids long. DNA for the CDR3: TGTGCCAGCAGCGTAATGGGACAAGGGGGAGAGACCCAGTACTTC. It specifies CASSVMGQGGETQYF.

This clonotype was recorded a few times. The chain employs TRBV27 and TRBJ2-7; D ambiguous. The germline V gene has CDR1 MNHEY and CDR2 SMNVEV (reference sequence). Trimming stripped 3 bases from V and 4 bases from J, with 19 bases between. The CDR3 spans 16 residues. The CDR3 coding sequence is TGTGCCAGCAGTTTCCGATGGGCTGGGTTGGAGTACGAGCAGTACTTC. It yields the protein CASSFRWAGLEYEQYF.

This clonotype appeared a few times. V usage is TRBV4-1 and J usage is TRBJ1-6; D gene unclear. Trimming stripped 2 bases from V and 5 bases from J, with 10 bases between. Per germline, CDR1 MGHRA and CDR2 YSYEKL. The CDR3 is made up of 15 amino acids. The CDR3 DNA follows: TGCGCCAGCAGCCAATCGGCCTTTGATAATTCACCCCTCCACTTT. Amino acids: CASSQSAFDNSPLHF.

This chain connects TRBV7-2 to TRBJ2-2, with D unclear. The V and J ends lost 1 base and 1 base respectively, with 10 bases between them. The CDR3 is 16 residues long. The V gene's germline CDR1 is SGHTA and CDR2 FQGNSA. As DNA, the CDR3 is TGTGCCAGCAGCTTAGGGTGGGCAGGGAACACCGGGGAGCTGTTTTTT. Its protein product is CASSLGWAGNTGELFF.

This clonotype was observed a handful of times. The chain employs TRBV24-1 and TRBJ2-5, with TRBD1 identical over 11 bases. The CDR3 consists of 16 residues. V shed 3 bases, J shed 5 bases, and the junction held 7 bases outside the gene matches. The germline V gene has CDR1 KGHDR and CDR2 SFDVKD. The CDR3 DNA sequence: TGTGCCACCAGTGATCCCGGACAGGGGGCGGTGGAGACCCAGTACTTC. Translated, it gives CATSDPGQGAVETQYF.

This clonotype was seen a few times. The V call is TRBV27, the J call TRBJ2-7; a weak D match, TRBD1 (6 bases). The CDR3 runs to 15 residues. Germline V gene sequence: CDR1 MNHEY, CDR2 SMNVEV (reference sequence). The V end lost 5 bases, the J end lost 3 bases, and 17 bases lay between the germline ends. The CDR3 region is CASSRRPGVGYEQYF. CDR3 DNA sequence: TGTGCCAGCAGTCGTAGACCAGGGGTAGGCTACGAGCAGTACTTC.

The chain recombines TRBV10-2 with TRBJ2-2; D is uncertain. The CDR3 totals 15 residues. Germline V gives CDR1 WSHSY, CDR2 SAAADI. V was trimmed by 4 bases and J by 0 bases, leaving 9 bases between them. CDR3 loop: CASSVARTNTGELFF. The DNA for the CDR3 is TGCGCCAGCAGTGTCGCCAGGACGAACACCGGGGAGCTGTTTTTT.

V is TRBV9 and J is TRBJ2-3, with TRBD2 matching 11 bases. The CDR3 loop spans 16 amino acids. Germline loops: CDR1 SGDLS, CDR2 YYNGEE. V lost 0 bases, J lost 4 bases, and 4 bases stayed unmatched. CDR3 protein: CASSVVLAGVADTQYF. DNA for the CDR3: TGTGCCAGCAGCGTAGTACTAGCGGGAGTTGCAGATACGCAGTATTTT.

In its sample, this clonotype was seen a few times. The genes are TRBV4-2 and TRBJ2-7; 10 bases fit TRBD2. The CDR3 contains 13 residues. The germline V gene encodes CDR1 LGHNA and CDR2 YNFKEQ. V gave up 9 bases and J gave up 6 bases; unmatched junction bases: 8. CDR3: CASSSGSFAEQYF. For the CDR3, the DNA is TGTGCCAGTTCTAGCGGGAGTTTCGCCGAGCAGTACTTC.

Only a few counts were recorded for this clonotype. The chain recombines TRBV14 with TRBJ2-5, with TRBD2 as a possible D gene (5 bases). The CDR3 has 14 amino acids. V was trimmed by 0 bases and J by 4 bases, leaving 9 bases between them. Germline CDR1 is SGHDN and CDR2 is FVKESK. CDR3 amino acids: CASSQELRVETQYF. The CDR3 nucleotides are TGTGCCAGCAGCCAAGAATTGAGGGTAGAGACCCAGTACTTC.

The chain joins TRBV2 to TRBJ1-5, with 8 bases identical to TRBD1. Germline CDR1 reads SNHLY; CDR2 reads FYNNEI. The CDR3 is made up of 15 amino acids. V gave up 0 bases and J gave up 5 bases; unmatched junction bases: 3. CDR3 nucleotide sequence: TGTGCCAGCAGTGAAGCGCAGGGGGCCCATCAGCCCCAGCATTTT. Amino acids: CASSEAQGAHQPQHF.

The CDR3 DNA sequence: TGTGCCAGCAGCCAAGCCCCCCACACTGAAGCTTTCTTT. Amino acid sequence: CASSQAPHTEAFF. The genes are TRBV14 and TRBJ1-1; D not resolved. Trimming took off 1 base at V and 3 bases at J, with 6 bases between the two ends. Germline V gives CDR1 SGHDN, CDR2 FVKESK. The CDR3 loop spans 13 amino acids.

In its sample, this clonotype was seen a few times. The chain's CDR3 is CSARDPRTGGEKLFF. CDR3 coding DNA: TGCAGTGCTAGAGACCCCCGGACAGGGGGTGAAAAACTGTTTTTT. The chain links TRBV20-1 to TRBJ1-4; TRBD1 matches 10 bases. Trimming took 0 bases from V and 7 from J; bases not matched to a gene: 5. The CDR3 consists of 15 residues. Germline loops: CDR1 DFQATT, CDR2 SNEGSKA (reference sequence).

This rearrangement joins TRBV29-1 to TRBJ1-2, with 7 bases identical to TRBD1. Looked up from germline, CDR1 is SQVTM and CDR2 is ANQGSEA. The CDR3 extends over 14 amino acids. V trimming: 2 bases; J trimming: 8 bases; junction bases outside the gene matches: 11. The CDR3 nucleotides are TGCAGCGTTGAAACCGACAGGGTACGCCAGGGCTACACCTTC. It specifies CSVETDRVRQGYTF.

On this clonotype itself: A clone one base away is much larger, so this may be a read error. The DNA for the CDR3 is TGTGCCAGCAGTTTAGGGTGGGAGCGTAATGAGCAGTACTTC. It yields the protein CASSLGWERNEQYF. The V and J genes are TRBV12-3 or TRBV12-4 and TRBJ2-1, with TRBD2 as a possible D gene (5 bases). The DNA end lines up better with TRBJ2-7; the J call may be wrong. The CDR3 loop spans 14 amino acids.

The chain carries TRBV20-1 and TRBJ1-3; D gene ambiguous. The length of the CDR3 is 15 residues. The V gene lost 2 bases and the J gene lost 4 bases, with 15 bases spanning the gap. Germline V gene data show CDR1 as DFQATT and CDR2 as SNEGSKA (reference sequence). The CDR3 loop is CSARRVGYQGNTIYF. CDR3 nucleotide sequence: TGCAGTGCTAGAAGGGTGGGGTATCAGGGAAACACCATATATTTT.

At least ten counts were recorded for this clonotype. The CDR3 reads CATSDLGASYNEQFF. CDR3 bases: TGTGCCACCAGTGATTTAGGCGCATCCTACAATGAGCAGTTCTTC. The J gene is TRBJ2-1, the V gene TRBV24-1; D is undetermined. V was pared by 1 base and J by 1 base, with 7 bases between. The CDR3 runs 15 residues. CDR1 and CDR2 (germline): KGHDR, SFDVKD.

This clonotype was detected a few times. The chain carries TRBV7-2 and TRBJ1-5; 8 bases are a match to TRBD1. Germline CDR1 reads SGHTA; CDR2 reads FQGNSA. The CDR3 sequence is 15 residues long. After removal of 5 bases from V and 4 bases from J, the junction contained 7 bases not matched to a gene. CDR3: CASSLGQAGNQPQHF. CDR3 sequence (DNA): TGTGCCAGCAGCCTGGGACAGGCGGGAAATCAGCCCCAGCATTTT.

Only a few counts were recorded for this clonotype. The chain has TRBV5-5 and TRBJ2-7; D is unresolved. Germline CDR1 is SGHKS and CDR2 is YYEKEE (reference sequence). V was shortened by 0 bases and J by 3 bases, with 16 bases between the two germline ends. This CDR3 spans 16 amino acids. As DNA, the CDR3 is TGTGCCAGCAGCTTGGAGTTCGGGTATCCCCTCTACGAGCAGTACGTC. Protein: CASSLEFGYPLYEQYV.